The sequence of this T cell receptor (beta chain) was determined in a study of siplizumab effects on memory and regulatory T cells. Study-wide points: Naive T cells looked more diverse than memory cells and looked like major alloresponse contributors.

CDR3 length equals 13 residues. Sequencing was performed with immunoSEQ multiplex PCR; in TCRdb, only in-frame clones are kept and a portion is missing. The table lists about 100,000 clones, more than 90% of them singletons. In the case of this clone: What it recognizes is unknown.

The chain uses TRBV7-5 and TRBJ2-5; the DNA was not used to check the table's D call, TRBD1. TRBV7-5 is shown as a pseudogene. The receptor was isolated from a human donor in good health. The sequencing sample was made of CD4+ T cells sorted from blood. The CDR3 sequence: CVRSLVREETQYF. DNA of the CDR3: TGTGTCAGAAGCTTGGTCAGGGAAGAGACCCAGTACTTC.